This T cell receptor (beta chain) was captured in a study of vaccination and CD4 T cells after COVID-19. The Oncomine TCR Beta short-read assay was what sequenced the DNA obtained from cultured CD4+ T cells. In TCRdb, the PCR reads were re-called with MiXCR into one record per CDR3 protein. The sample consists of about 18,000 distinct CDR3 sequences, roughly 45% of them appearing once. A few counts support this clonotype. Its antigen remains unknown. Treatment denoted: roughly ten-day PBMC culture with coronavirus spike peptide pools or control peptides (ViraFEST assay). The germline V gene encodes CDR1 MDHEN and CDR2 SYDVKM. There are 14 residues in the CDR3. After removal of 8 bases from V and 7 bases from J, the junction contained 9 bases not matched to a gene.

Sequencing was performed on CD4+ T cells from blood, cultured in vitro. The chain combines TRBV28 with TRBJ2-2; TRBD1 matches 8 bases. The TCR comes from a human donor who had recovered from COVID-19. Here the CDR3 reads CASHGTGRGGELFF. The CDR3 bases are TGTGCCAGCCACGGGACAGGCCGGGGCGGGGAGCTGTTTTTT.